This section outlines one T cell receptor (beta chain) sequence together with its context. One end of the junction is discordant with germline, which a read error may explain. From RNA transcripts, TCR beta CDR3 regions were amplified. A first-round RT-PCR of the TCR CDR3 used the HTBI primer set. MiXCR was run by TCRdb on the multiplex PCR reads, yielding one entry per CDR3 protein. The profile covers 90,000 to 120,000 distinct CDR3 sequences, with 16% appearing a single time and roughly 40% taken by the ten largest. This specimen belongs to a study of T cells in Graves' hyperthyroidism and ophthalmopathy. CDR1 and CDR2 (germline): SNHLY, FYNNEI. This CDR3 contains 13 residues.

The source material was blood. This receptor was identified in a woman between 45 and 65 years old with Graves' hyperthyroidism. The chain couples TRBV2 to TRBJ1-1; TRBD1 might be the D (5 bases). The CDR3 DNA follows: TGCGCCAGACTAAGAGACAGTCCCACTGAAGCTTTCTTT. It encodes CARLRDSPTEAFF.